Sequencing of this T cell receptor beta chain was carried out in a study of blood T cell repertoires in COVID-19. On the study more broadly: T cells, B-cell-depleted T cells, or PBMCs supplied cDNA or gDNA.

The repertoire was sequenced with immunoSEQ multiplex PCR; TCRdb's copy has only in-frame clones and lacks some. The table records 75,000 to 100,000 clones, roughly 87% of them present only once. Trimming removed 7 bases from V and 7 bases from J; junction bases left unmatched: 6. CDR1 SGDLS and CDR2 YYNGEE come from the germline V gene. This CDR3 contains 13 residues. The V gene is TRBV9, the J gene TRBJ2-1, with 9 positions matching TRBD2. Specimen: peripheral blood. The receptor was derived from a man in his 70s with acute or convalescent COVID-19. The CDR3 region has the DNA TGTGCCAGCCAGTGGCGGGAGGGTAATGAGCAGTTCTTC. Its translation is CASQWREGNEQFF.